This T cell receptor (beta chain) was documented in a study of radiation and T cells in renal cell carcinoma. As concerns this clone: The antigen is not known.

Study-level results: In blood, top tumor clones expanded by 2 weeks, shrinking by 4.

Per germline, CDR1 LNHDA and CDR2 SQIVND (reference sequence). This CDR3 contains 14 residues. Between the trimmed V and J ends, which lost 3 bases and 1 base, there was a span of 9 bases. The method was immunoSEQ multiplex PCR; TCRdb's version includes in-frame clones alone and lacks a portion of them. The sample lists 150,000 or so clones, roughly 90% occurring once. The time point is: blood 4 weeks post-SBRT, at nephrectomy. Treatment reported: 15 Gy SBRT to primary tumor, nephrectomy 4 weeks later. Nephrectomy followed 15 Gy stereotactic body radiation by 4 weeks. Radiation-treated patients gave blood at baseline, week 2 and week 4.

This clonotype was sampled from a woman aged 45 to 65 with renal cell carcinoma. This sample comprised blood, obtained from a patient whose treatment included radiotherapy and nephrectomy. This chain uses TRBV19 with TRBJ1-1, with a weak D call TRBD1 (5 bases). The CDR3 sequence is CASSIGHQNTEAFF. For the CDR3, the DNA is TGTGCCAGTAGTATCGGACACCAGAACACTGAAGCTTTCTTT.